This T cell receptor (beta chain) is from a study of glioma-infiltrating T cells after dendritic cell vaccination. For the study at large: Treatment, given 2003 to 2012, was autologous tumor lysate-pulsed dendritic cell vaccination. At biweekly intervals, patients got three intradermal dendritic cell vaccine injections.

Clones were sequenced by immunoSEQ multiplex PCR, and TCRdb holds only the in-frame ones, with some missing. The sample consists of 80,000 to 95,000 clones, about 85% of them appearing once. The CDR3 is 15 residues long. Germline V CDR1 and CDR2: MNHEY, SMNVEV (reference sequence). With V trimmed by 5 bases and J by 3 bases, 6 bases remained unmatched. The sequenced sample was blood, obtained before dendritic cell vaccination. This chain uses TRBV27 with TRBJ2-2, with TRBD1 matching 7 bases. This sequence originates from a human donor with glioblastoma. The chain's CDR3 is CASSPGDRYTGELFF. CDR3 bases: TGTGCCAGCAGTCCCGGGGACAGATACACCGGGGAGCTGTTTTTT.